Listed here are 20 T cell receptor beta chains from one sample, sequenced in a study of cytomegalovirus exposure and HLA in healthy donors. Method: immunoSEQ multiplex PCR; TCRdb's copy keeps in-frame clones and lacks some. The data contain some 120,000 clones, approximately 91% of them singletons. The sequencing sample was made of PBMCs. These receptors originate from a man aged 25-45 years in good health and CMV-seronegative.

V is TRBV14 and J is TRBJ2-7; 9 bases are shared with TRBD1. V trimming: 0 bases; J trimming: 5 bases; junction bases outside the gene matches: 5. The CDR3 is 15 amino acids. Germline V gene data show CDR1 as SGHDN and CDR2 as FVKESK. CDR3 coding DNA: TGTGCCAGCAGCCAAGAGTCCGGGACAGGGAACGAGCAGTACTTC. As protein: CASSQESGTGNEQYF.

The rearrangement uses TRBV7-9 and TRBJ2-3; TRBD2 aligns across 11 bases. CDR3 size: 14 residues. From germline, CDR1 is SEHNR and CDR2 FQNEAQ (reference sequence). The ends lost 4 bases at V and 5 bases at J; junction bases unmatched: 2. The CDR3, as DNA: TGTGCCAGCAGCTCCCTAGCGGGAGGAGATACGCAGTATTTT. This translates into CASSSLAGGDTQYF.

The CDR3 spells CASSEPKRLKQETQYF. The DNA of the CDR3 is TGCGCCAGCAGTGAGCCGAAGAGACTCAAACAAGAGACCCAGTACTTC. The V gene is TRBV10-2, the J gene TRBJ2-5; D call uncertain. Trimming stripped 2 bases from V and 2 bases from J, with 15 bases between. CDR1 and CDR2 (germline): WSHSY, SAAADI. CDR3 length: 16 residues.

The gene calls are TRBV5-1 and TRBJ2-5; weak D call: TRBD2 (6 bases). From germline, CDR1 is SGHRS and CDR2 YFSETQ. The CDR3 spans 20 residues. Between the trimmed V and J ends, which lost 0 bases and 1 base, there was a span of 25 bases. CDR3 bases: TGCGCCAGCAGCTTGGACCTAGGAGGGCGGCTCCCCTGGGGCCAAGAGACCCAGTACTTC. Encoded protein: CASSLDLGGRLPWGQETQYF.

The chain has TRBV29-1 and TRBJ2-7; 7 bases align to TRBD1. The germline gives CDR1 SQVTM, CDR2 ANQGSEA. The CDR3 length is 12 residues. The ends lost 7 bases at V and 0 bases at J; junction bases unmatched: 3. This chain's CDR3 is CSAGTASYEQYF. The CDR3 nucleotides read TGCAGCGCCGGGACAGCCTCCTACGAGCAGTACTTC.

This clone was found once. In nucleotides, the CDR3 is TGTGCCAGCAGTGGCTGGGCCGGCACTGAAGCTTTCTTT. Protein sequence: CASSGWAGTEAFF. The genes are TRBV6-1 and TRBJ1-1, with D uncertain. The CDR3 runs to 13 residues. Germline V gene data show CDR1 as MNHNS and CDR2 as SASEGT. The V gene lost 4 bases and the J gene lost 4 bases, with 10 bases spanning the gap.

This clone appeared a single time. The chain combines TRBV5-1 with TRBJ1-3; unclear D gene. Germline values: CDR1 SGHRS, CDR2 YFSETQ. The V end lost 2 bases, the J end lost 2 bases, and 8 bases lay between the germline ends. The CDR3 is 14 amino acids. This CDR3 is CASSFGEAGNTIYF. In DNA form, the CDR3 reads TGCGCCAGCAGCTTCGGGGAAGCTGGAAACACCATATATTTT.

This chain links TRBV7-8 with TRBJ2-3; 8 bases match TRBD2. Germline values: CDR1 SGHVS, CDR2 FQNEAQ. Losses at the gene ends were 5 bases for V and 4 bases for J; bases not matched to a gene: 14. There are 17 residues in the CDR3. The DNA for the CDR3 is TGTGCCAGCAGCCTCGGGCCGGGGGGGAGAAGCGCAGATACGCAGTATTTT. It specifies CASSLGPGGRSADTQYF.

V usage is TRBV7-3 and J usage is TRBJ2-1; D might be TRBD2 (5 bases). Trimming took 1 base from V and 8 from J, leaving 18 bases between them. This CDR3 has 16 residues. From germline, CDR1 is SGHTA and CDR2 FQGTGA. CDR3 residues: CASSLNSGGGKHEQFF. For the CDR3, the DNA is TGTGCCAGCAGCTTAAACTCCGGAGGTGGAAAGCATGAGCAGTTCTTC.

V is TRBV7-9 and J is TRBJ2-7, with TRBD2 identical over 7 bases. V was clipped by 5 bases and J by 3 bases; unmatched bases: 10. The CDR3 has 15 amino acids. The germline V gene has CDR1 SEHNR and CDR2 FQNEAQ (reference sequence). CDR3: CASSPQRGEGYEQYF. The CDR3 nucleotides read TGTGCCAGCAGCCCCCAGCGGGGAGAAGGCTACGAGCAGTACTTC.

The sample holds a few counts of this clone. The rearrangement links TRBV7-9 to TRBJ2-1; TRBD2 aligns across 13 bases. Trimming cost V 5 bases and J 7 bases; bases outside gene matches: 5. Germline V gene lookup returns CDR1 SEHNR and CDR2 FQNEAQ (reference sequence). The CDR3 contains 15 residues. CDR3 sequence (DNA): TGTGCCAGCAGCCCGGGACTAGCGGGGAAGAATGAGCAGTTCTTC. Protein: CASSPGLAGKNEQFF.

The V gene is TRBV19, the J gene TRBJ2-2, with 7 positions matching TRBD1. This CDR3 contains 14 residues. Germline CDR1 is LNHDA and CDR2 is SQIVND (reference sequence). V lost 6 bases and J lost 4; bases outside the gene matches: 5. The CDR3 region has the DNA TGTGCCAGTAGCTTTGGGACAGCCACCGGGGAGCTGTTTTTT. Amino acids: CASSFGTATGELFF.

This chain's CDR3 is CASSSGDTIYF. CDR3 DNA sequence: TGTGCCAGCAGCTCCGGGGACACCATATATTTT. The chain couples TRBV11-2 to TRBJ1-3; D remains ambiguous. Germline values: CDR1 SGHAT, CDR2 FQNNGV. The CDR3 covers 11 residues. The V gene lost 4 bases and the J gene lost 8 bases, with 6 bases spanning the gap.

The genes are TRBV6-6 and TRBJ2-2, with TRBD2 identical over 7 bases. CDR3 length equals 15 residues. J was trimmed by 6 bases and V by 5 bases; bases with no gene match: 9. CDR1 and CDR2 (germline): MNHNY, SVGAGI (reference sequence). CDR3 in DNA: TGTGCCAGCAGTACAAGCGGGAATGGCCCCGGGGAGCTGTTTTTT. Amino acid sequence: CASSTSGNGPGELFF.

This chain joins TRBV5-4 and TRBJ1-1, with D perhaps matching TRBD1 (5 bases). Germline V gene lookup returns CDR1 SGHNT and CDR2 YYREEE (reference sequence). V was shortened by 0 bases and J by 5 bases, with 11 bases between the two germline ends. The length of the CDR3 is 14 residues. The CDR3: CASSLGGGRTEAFF. The CDR3 DNA is TGTGCCAGCAGCTTGGGCGGGGGAAGGACTGAAGCTTTCTTT.

The genes are TRBV7-2 and TRBJ2-7, with 12 bases that match TRBD2. CDR1 is SGHTA, CDR2 FQGNSA, per germline. Unmatched junction bases numbered 7, after V lost 5 bases and J lost 2 bases. The CDR3 is 16 residues long. The CDR3 coding sequence is TGTGCCAGCAGCCCGCGACTAGCGGGAGATGCCTACGAGCAGTACTTC. It specifies CASSPRLAGDAYEQYF.

This chain uses TRBV6-5 with TRBJ1-2, with TRBD1 matching 10 bases. Trimming took 8 bases from V and 6 from J; bases not matched to a gene: 9. Per germline, CDR1 MNHEY and CDR2 SVGAGI. The CDR3 length is 14 residues. This CDR3 is CASGLPGQGNGYTF. CDR3 sequence (DNA): TGTGCCAGCGGACTACCGGGACAGGGGAATGGCTACACCTTC.

The J gene is TRBJ1-1, the V gene TRBV29-1, with D maybe TRBD1 (5 bases). The germline gives CDR1 SQVTM, CDR2 ANQGSEA. This CDR3 spans 13 amino acids. Deletions cut 4 bases from V and 4 bases from J, with 13 bases between. This CDR3 reads CSVVSGVGTEAFF. DNA of the CDR3: TGCAGCGTTGTGTCGGGGGTTGGCACTGAAGCTTTCTTT.

The sample holds one count of this clone. The chain couples TRBV13 to TRBJ2-2; 7 bases align to TRBD2. The V segment lost 9 bases and the J segment 4 bases; nucleotides outside the gene matches: 5. The CDR3 loop spans 13 amino acids. Germline V gene data show CDR1 as PRHDT and CDR2 as FYEKMQ (reference sequence). CDR3 protein: CASSSGGTGELFF. In DNA form, the CDR3 reads TGTGCCAGTTCTAGCGGCGGCACCGGGGAGCTGTTTTTT.

The chain has TRBV25-1 and TRBJ2-1; 8 bases match TRBD2. Trimming took 1 base from V and 8 from J; bases not matched to a gene: 7. Germline V gene data show CDR1 as MGHDK and CDR2 as SYGVNS. The CDR3 is 15 amino acids. The CDR3 reads CASSEFTGGQDEQFF. Here the CDR3 DNA reads TGTGCCAGCAGTGAATTTACGGGAGGGCAGGATGAGCAGTTCTTC.